In this sample, the clone carrying this TCR beta chain turned up once. The CDR3 contains 17 residues. Germline V gene data show CDR1 as SGHVS and CDR2 as FNYEAQ. Trimming removed 3 bases from V and 3 bases from J; junction bases left unmatched: 7. This sample was taken from a study of OX40 agonist ivuxolimab in advanced cancers. Study-level background: Allowance was made for prior anti-PD-1, anti-PD-L1 or anti-CTLA-4 therapy, and roughly 39% had some.

TCRdb keeps only in-frame clones here, not all; method: immunoSEQ multiplex PCR. The table records about 70,000 clones, roughly 90% of them present only once. The genes are TRBV7-6 and TRBJ2-3, with 12 positions matching TRBD2. The TCR was taken from an adult with an advanced solid tumor such as melanoma, head and neck, liver or kidney cancer. The source was CD4+ or CD8+ T cells sorted from blood, collected in a trial of the OX40 agonist ivuxolimab. In DNA, the CDR3 is TGTGCCAGCAGCTTTCGCACGACTAGCGGGGGAACAGATACGCAGTATTTT. This gives the protein CASSFRTTSGGTDTQYF.